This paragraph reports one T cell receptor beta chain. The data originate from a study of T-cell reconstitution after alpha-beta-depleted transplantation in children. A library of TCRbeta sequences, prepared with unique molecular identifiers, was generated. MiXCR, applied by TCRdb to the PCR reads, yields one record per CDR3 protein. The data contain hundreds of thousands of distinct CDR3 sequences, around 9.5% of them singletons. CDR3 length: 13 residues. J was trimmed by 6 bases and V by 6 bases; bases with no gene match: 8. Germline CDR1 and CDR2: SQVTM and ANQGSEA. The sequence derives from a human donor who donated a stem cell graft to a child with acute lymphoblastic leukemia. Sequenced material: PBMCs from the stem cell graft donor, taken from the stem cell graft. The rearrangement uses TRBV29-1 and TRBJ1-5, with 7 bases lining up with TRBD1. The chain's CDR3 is CSVLRGWGQPQHF. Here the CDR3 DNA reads TGCAGCGTCCTCAGGGGGTGGGGTCAGCCCCAGCATTTT.